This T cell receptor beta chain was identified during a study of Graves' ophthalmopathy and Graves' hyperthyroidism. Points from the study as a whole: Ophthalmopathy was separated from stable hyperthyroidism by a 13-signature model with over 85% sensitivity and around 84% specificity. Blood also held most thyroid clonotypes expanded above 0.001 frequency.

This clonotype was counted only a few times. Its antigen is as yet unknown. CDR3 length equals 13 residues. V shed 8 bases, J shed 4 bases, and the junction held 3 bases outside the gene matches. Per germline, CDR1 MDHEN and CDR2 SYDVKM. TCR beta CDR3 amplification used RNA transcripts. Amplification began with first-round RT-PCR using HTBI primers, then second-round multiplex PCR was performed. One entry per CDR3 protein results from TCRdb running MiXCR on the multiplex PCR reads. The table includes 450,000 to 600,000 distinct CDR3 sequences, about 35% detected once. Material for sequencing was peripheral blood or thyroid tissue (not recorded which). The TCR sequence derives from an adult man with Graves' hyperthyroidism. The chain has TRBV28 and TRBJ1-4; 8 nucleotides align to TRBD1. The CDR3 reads CASFGQGNEKLFF. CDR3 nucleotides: TGTGCCAGCTTCGGACAGGGTAATGAAAAACTGTTTTTT.